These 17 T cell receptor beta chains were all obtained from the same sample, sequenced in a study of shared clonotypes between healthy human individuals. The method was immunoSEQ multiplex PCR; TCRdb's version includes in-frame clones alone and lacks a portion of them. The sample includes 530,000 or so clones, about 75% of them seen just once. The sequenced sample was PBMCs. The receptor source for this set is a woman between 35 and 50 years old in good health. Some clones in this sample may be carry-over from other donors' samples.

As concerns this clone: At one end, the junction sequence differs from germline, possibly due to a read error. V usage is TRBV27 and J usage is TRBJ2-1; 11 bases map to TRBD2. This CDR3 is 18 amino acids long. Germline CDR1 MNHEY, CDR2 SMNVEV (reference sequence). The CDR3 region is CASSLSGVSGRAYNEQFF. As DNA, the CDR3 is TGTGCCAGCAGTCTATCTGGTGTTAGCGGGAGGGCTTACAATGAGCAGTTCTTC.

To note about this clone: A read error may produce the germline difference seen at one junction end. CDR3 nucleotide sequence: TGTGCTAGCAGCTTCACTAGCGGGAGCACAGATACGCAGTATTTT. Its protein product is CASSFTSGSTDTQYF. The chain combines TRBV7-7 with TRBJ2-3; 9 bases map to TRBD2. CDR1 and CDR2 from the germline V gene are SSHAT and FNYEAQ (reference sequence). This CDR3 comprises 15 residues.

The CDR3 DNA sequence: TGTGCCAGCTCACCTGCAAGCGGGAGGTACGAGCAGTACTTC. Its protein product is CASSPASGRYEQYF. The rearrangement joins TRBV18 to TRBJ2-7; 9 positions agree with TRBD2. Per the germline V gene, CDR1 is KGHSH and CDR2 is LQKENI. This CDR3 contains 14 residues. V lost 3 bases, J lost 4 bases, and 4 bases stayed unmatched.

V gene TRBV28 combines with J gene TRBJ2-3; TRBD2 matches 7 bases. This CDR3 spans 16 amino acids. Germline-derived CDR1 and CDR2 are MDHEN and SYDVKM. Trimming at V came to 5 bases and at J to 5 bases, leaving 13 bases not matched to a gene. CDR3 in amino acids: CASSLSRRESGDTQYF. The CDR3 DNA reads TGTGCCAGCAGTCTCAGCCGGCGGGAGAGCGGAGATACGCAGTATTTT.

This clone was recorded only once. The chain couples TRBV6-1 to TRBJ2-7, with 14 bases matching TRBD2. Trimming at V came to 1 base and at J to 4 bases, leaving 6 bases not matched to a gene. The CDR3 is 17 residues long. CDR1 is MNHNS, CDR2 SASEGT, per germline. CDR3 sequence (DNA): TGTGCCAGCAGTGAAGGACTAGCGGGAGGGCCGGGGTACGAGCAGTACTTC. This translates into CASSEGLAGGPGYEQYF.

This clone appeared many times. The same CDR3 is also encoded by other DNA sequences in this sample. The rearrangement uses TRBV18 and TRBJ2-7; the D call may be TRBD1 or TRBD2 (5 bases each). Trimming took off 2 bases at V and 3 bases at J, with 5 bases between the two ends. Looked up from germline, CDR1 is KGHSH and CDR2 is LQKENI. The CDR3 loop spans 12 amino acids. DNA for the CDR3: TGTGCCAGCTCACCAGGGGGCTACGAGCAGTACTTC. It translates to CASSPGGYEQYF.

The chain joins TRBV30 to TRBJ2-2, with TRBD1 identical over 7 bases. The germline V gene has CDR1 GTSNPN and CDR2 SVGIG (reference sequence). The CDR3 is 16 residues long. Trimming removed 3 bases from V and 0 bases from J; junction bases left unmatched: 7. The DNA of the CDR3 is TGTGCCTGGAGCCCGAAGGGACAGACGAACACCGGGGAGCTGTTTTTT. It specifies CAWSPKGQTNTGELFF.

The CDR3 DNA follows: TGTGCCAGCAGCATCTACAGGGGCGTAGAGACCCAGTACTTC. Protein sequence: CASSIYRGVETQYF. This chain connects TRBV7-2 to TRBJ2-5; 7 bases fit TRBD1. In germline, CDR1 is SGHTA, CDR2 FQGNSA. This CDR3 region has 14 residues. V lost 5 bases and J lost 4; bases outside the gene matches: 7.

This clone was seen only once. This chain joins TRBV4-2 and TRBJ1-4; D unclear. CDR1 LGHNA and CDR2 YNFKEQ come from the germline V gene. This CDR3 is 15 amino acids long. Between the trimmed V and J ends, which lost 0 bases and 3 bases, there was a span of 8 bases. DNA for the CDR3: TGTGCCAGCAGCCAAGACGTGAGGGCTAATGAAAAACTGTTTTTT. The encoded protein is CASSQDVRANEKLFF.

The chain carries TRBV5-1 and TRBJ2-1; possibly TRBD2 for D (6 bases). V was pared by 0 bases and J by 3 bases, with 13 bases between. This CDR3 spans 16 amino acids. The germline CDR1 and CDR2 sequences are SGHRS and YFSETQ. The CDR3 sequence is CASSLGGTGVYNEQFF. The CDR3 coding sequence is TGCGCCAGCAGCTTGGGAGGGACGGGAGTCTACAATGAGCAGTTCTTC.

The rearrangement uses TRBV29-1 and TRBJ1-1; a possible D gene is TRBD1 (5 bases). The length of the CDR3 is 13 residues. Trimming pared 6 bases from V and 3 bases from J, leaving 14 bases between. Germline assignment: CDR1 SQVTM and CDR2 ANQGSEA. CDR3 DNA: TGCAGCGTCCCCGTGTGGGGCGACACTGAAGCTTTCTTT. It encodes CSVPVWGDTEAFF. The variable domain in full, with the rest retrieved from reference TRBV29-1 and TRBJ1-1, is SAVISQKPSRDICQRGTSLTIQCQVDSQVTMMFWYRQQPGQSLTLIATANQGSEATYESGFVIDKFPISRPNLTFSTLTVSNMSPEDSSIYLCSVPVWGDTEAFFGQGTRLTVV.

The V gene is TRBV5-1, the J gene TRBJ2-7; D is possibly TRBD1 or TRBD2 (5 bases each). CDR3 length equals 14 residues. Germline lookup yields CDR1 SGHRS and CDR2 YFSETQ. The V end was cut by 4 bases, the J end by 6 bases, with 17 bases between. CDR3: CASSPPGQLAEQYF. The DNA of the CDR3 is TGCGCCAGCAGCCCCCCGGGGCAGCTGGCCGAGCAGTACTTC.

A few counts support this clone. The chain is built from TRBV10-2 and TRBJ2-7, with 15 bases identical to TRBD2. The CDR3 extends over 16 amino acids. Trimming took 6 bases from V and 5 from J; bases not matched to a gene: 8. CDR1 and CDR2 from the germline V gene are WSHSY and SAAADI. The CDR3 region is CASSAWTSGRVNEQYF. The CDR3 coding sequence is TGCGCCAGCAGCGCCTGGACTAGCGGGAGGGTAAACGAGCAGTACTTC.

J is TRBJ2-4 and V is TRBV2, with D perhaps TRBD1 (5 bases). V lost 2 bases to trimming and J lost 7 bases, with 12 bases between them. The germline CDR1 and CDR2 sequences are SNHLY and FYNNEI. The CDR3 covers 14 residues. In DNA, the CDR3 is TGTGCCAGCAGTGAAATCCAGGGTGGTAACATTCAGTACTTC. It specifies CASSEIQGGNIQYF.

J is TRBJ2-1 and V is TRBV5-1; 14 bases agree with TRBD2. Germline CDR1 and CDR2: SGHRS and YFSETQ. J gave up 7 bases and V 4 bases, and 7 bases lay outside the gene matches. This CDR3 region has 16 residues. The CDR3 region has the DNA TGCGCCAGCAGCCCCCCGGGGACTAGCGGGAGTAATGAGCAGTTCTTC. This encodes CASSPPGTSGSNEQFF.

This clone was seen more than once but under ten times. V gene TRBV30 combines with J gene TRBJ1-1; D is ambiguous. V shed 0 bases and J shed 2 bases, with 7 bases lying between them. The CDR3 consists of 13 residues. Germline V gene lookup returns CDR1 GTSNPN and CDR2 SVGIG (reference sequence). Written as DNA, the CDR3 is TGTGCCTGGAGTGTGGACTCAAACACTGAAGCTTTCTTT. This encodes CAWSVDSNTEAFF.

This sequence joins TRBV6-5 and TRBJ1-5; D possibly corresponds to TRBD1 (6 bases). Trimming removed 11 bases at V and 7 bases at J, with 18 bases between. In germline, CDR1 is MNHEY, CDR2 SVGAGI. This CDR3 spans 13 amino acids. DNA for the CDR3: TGTGCCTCGGGAGGGGGGAGGGGACAGCCCCAGCATTTT. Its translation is CASGGGRGQPQHF.